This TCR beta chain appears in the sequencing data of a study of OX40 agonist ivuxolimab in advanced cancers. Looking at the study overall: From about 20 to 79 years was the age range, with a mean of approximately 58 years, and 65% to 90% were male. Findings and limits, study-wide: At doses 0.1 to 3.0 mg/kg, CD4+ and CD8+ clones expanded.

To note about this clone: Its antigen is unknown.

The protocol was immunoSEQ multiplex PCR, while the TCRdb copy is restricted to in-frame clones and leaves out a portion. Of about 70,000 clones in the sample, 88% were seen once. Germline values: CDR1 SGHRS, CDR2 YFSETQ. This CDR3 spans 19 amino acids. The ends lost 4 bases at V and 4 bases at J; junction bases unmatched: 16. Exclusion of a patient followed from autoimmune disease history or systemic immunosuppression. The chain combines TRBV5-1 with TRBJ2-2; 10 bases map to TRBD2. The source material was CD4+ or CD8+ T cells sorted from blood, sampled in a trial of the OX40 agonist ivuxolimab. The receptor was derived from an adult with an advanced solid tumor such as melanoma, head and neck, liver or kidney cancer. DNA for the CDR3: TGCGCCAGCAGCATCAGGAGCACTAGCGGGAACTTAGGCACCGGGGAGCTGTTTTTT. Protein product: CASSIRSTSGNLGTGELFF.